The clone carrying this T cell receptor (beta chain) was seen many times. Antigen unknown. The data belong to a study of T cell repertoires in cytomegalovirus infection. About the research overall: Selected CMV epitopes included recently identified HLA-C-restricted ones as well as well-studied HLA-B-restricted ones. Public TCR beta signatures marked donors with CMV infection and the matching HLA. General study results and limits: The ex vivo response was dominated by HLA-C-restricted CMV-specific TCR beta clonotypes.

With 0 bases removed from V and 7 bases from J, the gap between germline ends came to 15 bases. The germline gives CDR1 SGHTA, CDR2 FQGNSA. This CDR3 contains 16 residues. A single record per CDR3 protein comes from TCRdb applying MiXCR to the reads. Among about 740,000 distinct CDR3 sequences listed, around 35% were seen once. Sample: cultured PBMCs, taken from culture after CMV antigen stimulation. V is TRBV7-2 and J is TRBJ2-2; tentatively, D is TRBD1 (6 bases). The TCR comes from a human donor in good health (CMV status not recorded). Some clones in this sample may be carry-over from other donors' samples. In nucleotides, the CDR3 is TGTGCCAGCAGCTTAGCGCTCGGGACAAGAGGCGGGGAGCTGTTTTTT. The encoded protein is CASSLALGTRGGELFF. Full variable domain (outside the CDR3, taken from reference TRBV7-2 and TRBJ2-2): GAGVSQSPSNKVTEKGKDVELRCDPISGHTALYWYRQSLGQGLEFLIYFQGNSAPDKSGLPSDRFSAERTGGSVSTLTIQRTQQEDSAVYLCASSLALGTRGGELFFGEGSRLTVL.